This entry features one T cell receptor beta chain sequence. TCRdb reanalysed the RT-PCR reads using MiXCR and keeps one entry per CDR3 protein. This sample has 150,000 to 250,000 distinct CDR3 sequences, with more than 35% found just once. The sample belongs to a study of patients and donors after allogeneic stem cell transplantation. Trimming took 5 bases from V and 0 from J, leaving 11 bases between them. CDR3 size: 16 residues. Germline V CDR1 and CDR2: SEHNR, FQNEAQ (reference sequence). This TCR came from a human donor who was either an allogeneic HSCT recipient or a stem cell or donor lymphocyte infusion donor (not recorded which). It is not recorded whose cells these are; they may come from a transplant donor. Source material: blood, either unsorted or a sorted T cell fraction (not recorded which). The chain uses TRBV7-9 and TRBJ1-6; TRBD1 is a possible D gene (6 bases). CDR3 amino acids: CASSEGQPSYNSPLHF. The CDR3 region has the DNA TGTGCCAGCAGCGAAGGACAGCCCTCCTATAATTCACCCCTCCACTTT.